These 4 T cell receptor beta chains originate from one sample sequenced in a study of regulatory T cells in long-lasting Graves disease. The time point is: persistent/refractory GD, antithyroid drugs over 5 years with positive TRAb. The TCR library used RNA extracted from PBMCs. Libraries of TCR beta came from iRepertoire HTBI primers plus Arm-PCR of CDR3 regions. Each CDR3 protein gets one entry after TCRdb re-called the multiplex PCR reads with MiXCR. The repertoire holds around 500,000 distinct CDR3 sequences, less than 25% seen once, with 7.8% in the top ten. Sequences were derived from peripheral blood mononuclear cells (PBMCs), sampled when the disease was refractory, from a patient treated with antithyroid drugs. The receptors originated from a female donor with Graves disease.

V is TRBV18 and J is TRBJ2-2, with 10 bases that match TRBD2. In germline, CDR1 is KGHSH, CDR2 LQKENI. This CDR3 is 19 amino acids long. After removal of 6 bases from V and 2 bases from J, the junction contained 15 bases not matched to a gene. This CDR3 is CASSSRITSGRANTGELFF. The CDR3 region has the DNA TGTGCCAGCTCCTCCAGAATCACCAGCGGGAGGGCCAACACCGGGGAGCTGTTTTTT.

This clonotype was observed a single time. The chain uses TRBV10-3 and TRBJ2-2; 11 bases match TRBD2. The CDR3 consists of 17 residues. Germline trimming cut 4 bases from V and 7 bases from J; bases unmatched to any gene: 11. Germline loops: CDR1 ENHRY, CDR2 SYGVKD. CDR3 sequence (DNA): TGTGCCATCAGTGCAACTCAATCCGGGACTAGCGGCGGGGAGCTGTTTTTT. Residues: CAISATQSGTSGGELFF.

This clonotype was counted a few times. The CDR3: CATSRVGYGYTF. For the CDR3, the DNA is TGTGCCACCAGCAGGGTAGGGTATGGCTACACCTTC. This sequence joins TRBV19 and TRBJ1-2; a weak D match, TRBD1 (5 bases). CDR3 length equals 12 residues. The V end was cut by 10 bases, the J end by 5 bases, with 14 bases between. Germline V gene lookup returns CDR1 LNHDA and CDR2 SQIVND (reference sequence). The whole variable domain, remainder taken from reference TRBV19 and TRBJ1-2, is DGGITQSPKYLFRKEGQNVTLSCEQNLNHDAMYWYRQDPGQGLRLIYYSQIVNDFQKGDIAEGYSVSREKKESFPLTVTSAQKNPTAFYLCATSRVGYGYTFGSGTRLTVV.

This clonotype was picked up many times. The rearrangement joins TRBV28 to TRBJ2-7, with 12 bases that match TRBD2. Germline V lookup: CDR1 MDHEN, CDR2 SYDVKM. With V trimmed by 8 bases and J by 2 bases, 7 bases remained unmatched. This CDR3 comprises 15 residues. The CDR3 region has the DNA TGTGCCAGCGGGGGCCTAGCGGGAGGGGCCTACGAGCAGTACTTC. Its protein product is CASGGLAGGAYEQYF.